This is a list of T cell receptor beta chains from one sample in a study of blood T cell repertoires in COVID-19. Some clones are missing from TCRdb's copy, which holds only in-frame ones; the method was immunoSEQ multiplex PCR. This table has 400,000 to 550,000 clones, roughly 85% appearing once. The specimen sequenced was PBMCs or T cells enriched from blood (not recorded which). Receptors were obtained from a woman younger than 30 with acute COVID-19. Both conserved end residues are trimmed from each CDR3. D genes are given only for firm matches.

>TRBJ1-5|TRBD1|13|TRBV2
ASRGTGISNQPQH
>TRBJ2-1|TRBD2|16|TRBV27
ASSPGLAGARAYNEQF
>TRBJ1-1|NA|10|TRBV18
ASSPSEREAF
>TRBJ2-7|NA|15|TRBV5-5
ASTRSVGGVGAYEQY
>TRBJ1-1|NA|13|TRBV7-9
ASSHPSLMNTEAF
>TRBJ1-2|NA|11|TRBV7-9
ASSEFPNYGYT
>TRBJ2-3|TRBD1|16|TRBV15
ATSREVYGRGSTDTQY
>TRBJ1-5|TRBD1|11|TRBV19
ATRDRGGQPQH
>TRBJ2-2|NA|12|TRBV11-2
ASSLDPDTGELF
>TRBJ2-1|NA|19|TRBV28
ASSLGGGRGSMLSSYNEQF
>TRBJ1-5|TRBD1|19|TRBV30
AWSPGTGSRTKRYSNQPQH
>TRBJ1-2|TRBD1|11|TRBV5-5
ASSLAETGILE
>TRBJ2-1|TRBD2|13|TRBV7-6
ASSFRGGSYNEQF
>TRBJ2-2|TRBD1|14|TRBV18
ASSDRGLSNTGELF
>TRBJ1-6|TRBD1|13|TRBV4-3
ASSLNTGGDSPLH
>TRBJ1-1|NA|15|TRBV5-4
ASSPYRMSKGNTEAF
>TRBJ1-2|NA|12|TRBV27
ASSLWGVGYGYT
>TRBJ1-2|TRBD1|14|TRBV27
ASSLRTGAENYGYT
>TRBJ2-1|TRBD2|14|TRBV7-2
ASSLSGGRGNNEQF
>TRBJ1-2|NA|12|TRBV28
ASSFREMNYGYT
>TRBJ1-5|TRBD1|17|TRBV5-5
ASSLGDRGGYDSNQPQH
>TRBJ2-7|TRBD2|12|TRBV10-3
AISVSGSSFEQY
>TRBJ1-2|NA|12|TRBV10-3
AISFGSPPNGYT
>TRBJ2-3|TRBD2|20|TRBV15
ATSRALGGTSGSVMDTDTQY
>TRBJ2-2|NA|15|TRBV7-6
ASSLGPPGHSTGELF
>TRBJ1-3|TRBD1|13|TRBV28
ASSSGTGSGNTIY
>TRBJ2-1|NA|13|TRBV2
AGTGDVSSYNEQF
>TRBJ2-7|TRBD2|15|TRBV14
ASSQGPWTSVAYEQY
>TRBJ1-1|NA|13|TRBV3-1/TRBV3-2
ASSQTGHPNTEAF
>TRBJ2-1|TRBD2|12|TRBV27
ASGKGLAANEQF
>TRBJ1-1|NA|11|TRBV28
ASSGRLNTEAF
>TRBJ2-7|NA|13|TRBV6-2/TRBV6-3
ASSTLARVPYEQY
>TRBJ2-3|NA|13|TRBV7-9
ASSPRGEFSDTQY
>TRBJ2-7|NA|13|TRBV5-1
ASSPQAGGTYEQY
>TRBJ1-5|NA|11|TRBV12-3/TRBV12-4
ASSSDSNQPQH
>TRBJ1-3|NA|13|TRBV15
ATSRDRGTGNTIY
>TRBJ2-1|TRBD2|12|TRBV10-2
ASTEGLDYNEQF
>TRBJ1-5|NA|11|TRBV7-2
ASSSQGTQPQH
>TRBJ1-6|NA|13|TRBV19
ASQPRDQLFSPLH
>TRBJ2-3|TRBD2|12|TRBV19
ASSIELAADTQY
>TRBJ2-2|TRBD2|13|TRBV29-1
SVIPSGAYTGELF
>TRBJ2-7|TRBD1|12|TRBV7-9
ASSPGQGSDEQY
>TRBJ1-1|NA|10|TRBV28
ATVEQGGKAF
>TRBJ1-4|TRBD1|12|TRBV5-1
ASGQGGWNEKLF
>TRBJ2-7|TRBD2|12|TRBV10-3
AISQRGDTYEQY
>TRBJ2-7|TRBD1|13|TRBV11-2
ASSIAGTGFYEQY
>TRBJ2-7|TRBD1|14|TRBV7-9
ASSPLQGQPPYRQY
>TRBJ1-2|NA|11|TRBV14
ASSQDAGWGYT